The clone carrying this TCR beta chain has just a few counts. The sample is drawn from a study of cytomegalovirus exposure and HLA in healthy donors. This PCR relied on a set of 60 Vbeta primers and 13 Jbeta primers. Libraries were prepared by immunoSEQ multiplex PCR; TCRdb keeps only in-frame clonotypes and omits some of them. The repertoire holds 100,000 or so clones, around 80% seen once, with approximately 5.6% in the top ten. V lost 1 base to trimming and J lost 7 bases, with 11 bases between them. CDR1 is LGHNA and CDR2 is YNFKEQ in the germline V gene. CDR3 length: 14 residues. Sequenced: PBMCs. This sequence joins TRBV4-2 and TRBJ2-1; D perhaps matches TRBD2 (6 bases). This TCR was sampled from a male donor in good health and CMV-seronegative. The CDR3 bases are TGTGCCAGCAGCCAAGGACTAGACGGGAATGAGCAGTTCTTC. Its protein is CASSQGLDGNEQFF.